This passage covers 29 T cell receptor beta chains from one sample sequenced in a study of control samples from healthy donors and cancer patients. The repertoire was sequenced with immunoSEQ multiplex PCR; TCRdb's copy has only in-frame clones and lacks some. This sample has roughly 200,000 clones, with approximately 95% found just once. Sequencing was done on a sample of blood. These TCRs come from a man aged 18-30 years in good health.

The V and J genes are TRBV12-3 or TRBV12-4 and TRBJ2-7, with no clear D. This CDR3 comprises 13 residues. The germline V and J ends were trimmed by 6 bases and 0 bases, with 9 bases remaining between them. The CDR3 protein is CASRNTGSYEQYF. CDR3 coding DNA: TGTGCCAGCAGAAACACGGGCTCCTACGAGCAGTACTTC.

The chain is built from TRBV15 and TRBJ2-2; 8 bases are shared with TRBD1. CDR3 size: 17 residues. V shed 1 base, J shed 6 bases, and the junction held 10 bases outside the gene matches. The germline V gene has CDR1 LNHNV and CDR2 YYDKDF (reference sequence). The CDR3: CATSRGVTETGAGELFF. CDR3 sequence (DNA): TGTGCCACCAGCAGAGGGGTCACTGAGACAGGGGCCGGGGAGCTGTTTTTT.

The chain carries TRBV9 and TRBJ2-5; D not resolved. Germline-derived CDR1 and CDR2 are SGDLS and YYNGEE. The ends were cut back, 0 bases at V and 1 base at J, with 7 bases in the middle. This CDR3 is 14 amino acids long. The CDR3 region is CASSVEGIQETQYF. The DNA for the CDR3 is TGTGCCAGCAGCGTAGAGGGAATCCAAGAGACCCAGTACTTC.

The genes are TRBV5-8 and TRBJ1-6; D not certain. Germline CDR1 reads SGHTS; CDR2 reads YDEGEE. This CDR3 contains 16 residues. Trimming left V 0 bases short and J 5 bases short, with 12 bases between. CDR3 in amino acids: CASSLGAGPNNSPLHF. The CDR3 DNA reads TGTGCCAGCAGCTTGGGAGCGGGTCCCAATAATTCACCCCTCCACTTT.

The chain joins TRBV6-5 to TRBJ1-1, with TRBD1 identical over 10 bases. Germline loops: CDR1 MNHEY, CDR2 SVGAGI. This CDR3 comprises 14 residues. J gave up 1 base and V 6 bases, and 2 bases lay outside the gene matches. In nucleotides, the CDR3 is TGTGCCAGCAGCCGGGACAGGGGGAACACTGAAGCTTTCTTT. The encoded protein is CASSRDRGNTEAFF.

The V call is TRBV5-1, the J call TRBJ1-3; TRBD1 might be the D (5 bases). There are 15 residues in the CDR3. V lost 3 bases and J 4 bases, leaving 14 bases between the germline ends. Germline loops: CDR1 SGHRS, CDR2 YFSETQ. In nucleotides, the CDR3 is TGCGCCAGCAGCTCGGGTCAGGGTACGGGAAACACCATATATTTT. This sequence encodes CASSSGQGTGNTIYF.

V gene TRBV28 combines with J gene TRBJ2-3, with 13 bases identical to TRBD2. The germline V gene has CDR1 MDHEN and CDR2 SYDVKM. J was trimmed by 0 bases and V by 2 bases; bases with no gene match: 11. This CDR3 contains 20 residues. CDR3 loop: CASSLPITTSGGPSTDTQYF. Written as DNA, the CDR3 is TGTGCCAGCAGTTTACCAATTACGACTAGCGGGGGGCCTAGCACAGATACGCAGTATTTT. Full variable domain (rest looked up from reference TRBV28 and TRBJ2-3): DVKVTQSSRYLVKRTGEKVFLECVQDMDHENMFWYRQDPGLGLRLIYFSYDVKMKEKGDIPEGYSVSREKKERFSLILESASTNQTSMYLCASSLPITTSGGPSTDTQYFGPGTRLTVL.

The CDR3 DNA reads as TGTGCCACCAGTGACTCGGGGGGTAGGGTTGGAGGCTACACCTTC. Amino acids: CATSDSGGRVGGYTF. The chain links TRBV24-1 to TRBJ1-2, with TRBD1 as a possible D gene (5 bases). The V gene's germline CDR1 is KGHDR and CDR2 SFDVKD. With 4 bases removed from V and 8 bases from J, the gap between germline ends came to 19 bases. CDR3 length: 15 residues.

This chain joins TRBV18 and TRBJ1-1; 8 bases are a match to TRBD1. Germline-derived CDR1 and CDR2 are KGHSH and LQKENI. Trimming at V came to 2 bases and at J to 6 bases, leaving 8 bases not matched to a gene. The CDR3 loop spans 15 amino acids. CDR3 protein: CASSPTQGARSEAFF. As DNA, the CDR3 is TGTGCCAGCTCACCAACCCAGGGGGCGAGATCTGAAGCTTTCTTT.

V usage is TRBV20-1 and J usage is TRBJ2-7; D unclear. V was cut by 0 bases and J by 5 bases, with 5 bases left in between. The CDR3 extends over 11 amino acids. Germline V gene sequence: CDR1 DFQATT, CDR2 SNEGSKA (reference sequence). The CDR3 coding sequence is TGCAGTGCTAGAGATAAACACGAGCAGTACTTC. The encoded protein is CSARDKHEQYF.

The chain uses TRBV28 and TRBJ2-7, with a possible D match to TRBD1 (5 bases). V gave up 5 bases and J gave up 4 bases, with 24 bases separating them. The CDR3 is 17 residues long. From germline, CDR1 is MDHEN and CDR2 SYDVKM. CDR3 sequence (DNA): TGTGCCAGCAGTAGAGTTCGGGCAGGGAAAATTTTATACGAGCAGTACTTC. It codes for CASSRVRAGKILYEQYF.

The chain is built from TRBV5-8 and TRBJ1-2; D unclear. Trimming took off 2 bases at V and 4 bases at J, with 0 bases between the two ends. The CDR3 runs to 10 residues. The germline CDR1 and CDR2 sequences are SGHTS and YDEGEE. The DNA of the CDR3 is TGTGCCAGCAGCTTCTATGGCTACACCTTC. Translated, it gives CASSFYGYTF.

The chain couples TRBV18 to TRBJ1-1; perhaps TRBD1 as D (5 bases). The CDR3 is 15 residues long. The V gene lost 2 bases and the J gene lost 3 bases, with 13 bases spanning the gap. Looked up from germline, CDR1 is KGHSH and CDR2 is LQKENI. CDR3 DNA sequence: TGTGCCAGCTCACCATATTGGGGGGGGGACACTGAAGCTTTCTTT. This translates into CASSPYWGGDTEAFF.

The chain employs TRBV6-5 and TRBJ1-1; 8 bases map to TRBD1. This CDR3 contains 14 residues. The V segment lost 6 bases and the J segment 1 base; nucleotides outside the gene matches: 4. The germline gives CDR1 MNHEY, CDR2 SVGAGI. The CDR3 region is CASSHRGRNTEAFF. The CDR3, as DNA: TGTGCCAGCAGCCACAGGGGGAGGAACACTGAAGCTTTCTTT.

This rearrangement joins TRBV27 to TRBJ1-1; 7 bases are shared with TRBD1. Germline CDR1 is MNHEY and CDR2 is SMNVEV (reference sequence). V shed 6 bases and J 6 bases; nucleotides not matched to a gene: 1. The CDR3 sequence is 11 residues long. The CDR3 loop reads CASRQGSEAFF. The CDR3 nucleotides read TGTGCCAGCAGACAGGGGTCTGAAGCTTTCTTT.

The chain links TRBV28 to TRBJ2-2, with unresolved D. CDR3 length: 13 amino acids. The germline CDR1 and CDR2 sequences are MDHEN and SYDVKM. With 5 bases removed from V and 3 bases from J, the gap between germline ends came to 7 bases. CDR3 coding DNA: TGTGCCAGCAGTCCCCCGGACACCGGGGAGCTGTTTTTT. This sequence encodes CASSPPDTGELFF.

The chain has TRBV10-3 and TRBJ2-2, with a possible D match to TRBD1 (6 bases). The CDR3 sequence is 15 residues long. Germline values: CDR1 ENHRY, CDR2 SYGVKD. Trimming stripped 5 bases from V and 4 bases from J, with 14 bases between. CDR3 bases: TGTGCCATCAGTTACGCAGGGGTTAGCACCGGGGAGCTGTTTTTT. It yields the protein CAISYAGVSTGELFF.

The V gene is TRBV15, the J gene TRBJ1-3; D gene ambiguous. Germline V gene data show CDR1 as LNHNV and CDR2 as YYDKDF (reference sequence). Deletions cut 0 bases from V and 2 bases from J, with 8 bases between. This CDR3 has 15 residues. The CDR3: CATSRDPLPGNTIYF. In nucleotides, the CDR3 is TGTGCCACCAGCAGAGATCCCTTGCCTGGAAACACCATATATTTT.

This clone was picked up one time. The chain employs TRBV20-1 and TRBJ1-6; maybe TRBD1 (5 bases). V gave up 6 bases and J gave up 5 bases, with 5 bases separating them. CDR1 is DFQATT, CDR2 SNEGSKA, per germline (reference sequence). There are 11 residues in the CDR3. DNA for the CDR3: TGCAGTGCCAGGGATAATTCACCCCTCCACTTT. Translating it yields CSARDNSPLHF.

V is TRBV28 and J is TRBJ1-6; 8 bases are a match to TRBD1. Trimming cost V 6 bases and J 0 bases; bases outside gene matches: 4. The germline V gene has CDR1 MDHEN and CDR2 SYDVKM. The length of the CDR3 is 16 residues. CDR3 in amino acids: CASSTGTGSYNSPLHF. CDR3 sequence (DNA): TGTGCCAGCAGCACAGGGACAGGCTCCTATAATTCACCCCTCCACTTT.

The gene calls are TRBV7-3 and TRBJ2-5; TRBD2 aligns across 7 bases. The CDR3 runs to 16 residues. The V and J ends lost 5 bases and 1 base, in that order; junction bases with no gene match: 10. CDR1 is SGHTA, CDR2 FQGTGA, per germline. CDR3 loop: CASSLRGVQPQETQYF. The CDR3 nucleotides are TGTGCCAGCAGCCTCCGGGGGGTCCAACCCCAAGAGACCCAGTACTTC.

The gene calls are TRBV24-1 and TRBJ1-1; possibly TRBD1 for D (6 bases). The V gene's germline CDR1 is KGHDR and CDR2 SFDVKD. Trimming pared 4 bases from V and 4 bases from J, leaving 15 bases between. CDR3 length equals 15 residues. The CDR3 sequence is CATSEARGWGTEAFF. CDR3 bases: TGTGCCACCAGTGAAGCCAGGGGTTGGGGCACTGAAGCTTTCTTT.

The chain carries TRBV4-1 and TRBJ1-5; tentatively, D is TRBD1 (6 bases). The germline V gene has CDR1 MGHRA and CDR2 YSYEKL. The CDR3 is 15 amino acids. V dropped 5 bases and J dropped 3 bases, with 14 bases sitting between them. CDR3 in DNA: TGCGCCAGCAGCACAACCGGGGGGCCCAATCAGCCCCAGCATTTT. Protein product: CASSTTGGPNQPQHF.

The chain has TRBV5-6 and TRBJ1-1; 7 bases align to TRBD1. V lost 6 bases to trimming and J lost 2 bases; unmatched junction nucleotides: 10. Germline assignment: CDR1 SGHDT and CDR2 YYEEEE. CDR3 length: 15 residues. For the CDR3, the DNA is TGTGCCAGCACCGCCCGGGACAGTATTAACACTGAAGCTTTCTTT. Protein sequence: CASTARDSINTEAFF. Supplemented by reference TRBV5-6 and TRBJ1-1, the full variable domain reads DAGVTQSPTHLIKTRGQQVTLRCSPKSGHDTVSWYQQALGQGPQFIFQYYEEEERQRGNFPDRFSGHQFPNYSSELNVNALLLGDSALYLCASTARDSINTEAFFGQGTRLTVV.

V and J are TRBV11-1 and TRBJ2-7; 8 bases match TRBD2. Germline V gene data show CDR1 as SGHAT and CDR2 as FQDESV (reference sequence). CDR3 length: 14 residues. V lost 5 bases and J lost 2; bases outside the gene matches: 5. CDR3 protein: CASSLIAGTYEQYF. The CDR3, as DNA: TGTGCCAGCAGCCTTATAGCGGGGACCTACGAGCAGTACTTC.

This chain joins TRBV18 and TRBJ2-3; possibly TRBD2 for D (5 bases). This CDR3 is built from 13 residues. CDR1 is KGHSH, CDR2 LQKENI, per germline. The V and J ends lost 2 bases and 2 bases respectively, with 5 bases between them. This CDR3 reads CASSPGLTDTQYF. The CDR3, as DNA: TGTGCCAGCTCACCAGGACTCACAGATACGCAGTATTTT.

This rearrangement joins TRBV18 to TRBJ1-2; D is undetermined. V was trimmed by 3 bases and J by 7 bases, leaving 18 bases between them. The V gene's germline CDR1 is KGHSH and CDR2 LQKENI. This CDR3 spans 15 amino acids. CDR3 nucleotides: TGTGCCAGCTCACCTGCGGCCTCCTTGGAGGGTGGCTACACCTTC. Protein sequence: CASSPAASLEGGYTF.

The chain recombines TRBV28 with TRBJ1-2; the D is unclear. Germline CDR1 MDHEN, CDR2 SYDVKM. The V and J ends lost 3 bases and 6 bases respectively, with 14 bases between them. The CDR3 totals 14 residues. DNA for the CDR3: TGTGCCAGCAGTTTGTCATTAGGAAGGGATGGCTACACCTTC. Its translation: CASSLSLGRDGYTF.

The rearrangement links TRBV9 to TRBJ1-3; D possibly corresponds to TRBD1 (6 bases). The V gene's germline CDR1 is SGDLS and CDR2 YYNGEE. Trimming took 4 bases from V and 1 from J, leaving 15 bases between them. This CDR3 has 16 residues. The CDR3 loop reads CASSSLAGVSGNTIYF. In DNA, the CDR3 is TGTGCCAGCAGCTCATTAGCAGGGGTTTCTGGAAACACCATATATTTT.